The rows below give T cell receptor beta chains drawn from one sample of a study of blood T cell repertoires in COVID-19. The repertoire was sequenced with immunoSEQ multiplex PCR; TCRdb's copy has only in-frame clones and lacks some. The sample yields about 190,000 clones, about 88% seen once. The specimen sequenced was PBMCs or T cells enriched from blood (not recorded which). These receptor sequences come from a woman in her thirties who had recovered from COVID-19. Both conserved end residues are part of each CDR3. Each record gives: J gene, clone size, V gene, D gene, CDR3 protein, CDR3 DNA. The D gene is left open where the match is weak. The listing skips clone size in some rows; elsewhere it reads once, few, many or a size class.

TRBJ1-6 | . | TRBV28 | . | CASSPTRGGASPLHF | TGTGCCAGCAGCCCAACGCGGGGGGGGGCTTCACCCCTCCACTTT
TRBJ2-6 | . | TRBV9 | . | CASSVGDSSGANVLTF | TGTGCCAGCAGCGTAGGAGACAGCTCTGGGGCCAACGTCCTGACTTTC
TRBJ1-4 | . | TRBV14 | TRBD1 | CASSPRQGAREKLFF | TGTGCCAGCAGCCCACGACAGGGGGCGCGAGAAAAACTGTTTTTT
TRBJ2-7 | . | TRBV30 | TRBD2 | CAWASGSHYEQYF | TGTGCCTGGGCTAGCGGGAGCCACTACGAGCAGTACTTC
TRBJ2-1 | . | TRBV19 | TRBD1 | CASSIWTGQGFSYNEQFF | TGTGCCAGTAGTATATGGACCGGACAGGGTTTTTCCTACAATGAGCAGTTCTTC
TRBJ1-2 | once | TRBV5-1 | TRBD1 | CASSLNIDRVDGYTF | TGCGCCAGCAGCTTGAACATCGACAGGGTCGATGGCTACACCTTC
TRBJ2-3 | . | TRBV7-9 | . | CASSLDGTSTDTQYF | TGTGCCAGCAGCTTAGACGGGACTAGCACAGATACGCAGTATTTT
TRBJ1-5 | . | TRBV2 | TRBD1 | CASSSSGTGVQPQHF | TGTGCCAGCAGCAGTTCCGGGACAGGGGTTCAGCCCCAGCATTTT
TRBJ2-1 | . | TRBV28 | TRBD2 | CASSSSPSSGIFFSYNEQFF | TGTGCCAGCAGTTCCTCCCCCTCTAGCGGCATATTTTTCTCCTACAATGAGCAGTTCTTC
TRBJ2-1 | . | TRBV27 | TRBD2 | CASSSSSGRSYNEQFF | TGTGCCAGCAGTTCATCTAGCGGGCGATCCTACAATGAGCAGTTCTTC
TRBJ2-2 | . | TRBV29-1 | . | CSVERQLTGELFF | TGCAGCGTTGAAAGACAGCTCACCGGGGAGCTGTTTTTT
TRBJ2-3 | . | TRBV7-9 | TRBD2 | CASSSMGLAGGLDTQYF | TGTGCCAGCAGCTCTATGGGACTAGCGGGGGGGCTAGATACGCAGTATTTT
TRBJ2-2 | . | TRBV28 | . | CASSTPGQNTGELFF | TGTGCCAGCAGTACACCGGGACAGAACACCGGGGAGCTGTTTTTT
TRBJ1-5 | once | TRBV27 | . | CASSRAGGIQPQHF | TGTGCCAGCAGTCGAGCGGGGGGAATTCAGCCCCAGCATTTT
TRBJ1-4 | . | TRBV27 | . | CASSLSSGSNQKLFF | TGTGCCAGCAGTTTATCTTCGGGAAGTAATCAAAAACTGTTTTTT
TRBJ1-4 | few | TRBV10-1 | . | CASTPDSGIATNEKLFF | TGCGCCAGCACCCCGGACAGTGGGATTGCAACTAATGAAAAACTGTTTTTT
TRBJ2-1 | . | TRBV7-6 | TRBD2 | CASSLGSGKTYNEQFF | TGTGCCAGCAGCTTGGGCAGCGGGAAAACGTACAATGAGCAGTTCTTC
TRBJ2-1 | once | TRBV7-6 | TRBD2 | CASSLGAGAHNEQFF | TGTGCCAGCAGCTTAGGCGCGGGAGCCCACAATGAGCAGTTCTTC
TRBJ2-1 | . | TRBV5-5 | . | CASSFPGRAYNEQFF | TGTGCCAGCAGCTTCCCGGGAAGGGCCTACAATGAGCAGTTCTTC
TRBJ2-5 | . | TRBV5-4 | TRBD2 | CASSPNWAGGETQYF | TGTGCCAGCAGCCCGAACTGGGCCGGGGGGGAGACCCAGTACTTC
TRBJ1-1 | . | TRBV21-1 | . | CASRKQVCRGSEAFF | TGTGCCAGCAGGAAACAGGTTTGCAGGGGGAGTGAAGCTTTCTTT
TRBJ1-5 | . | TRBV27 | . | CASTATSQGPNQPQHF | TGTGCCAGCACCGCGACCTCACAGGGTCCCAATCAGCCCCAGCATTTT
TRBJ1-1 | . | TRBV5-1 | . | CASSFVRQGGLNTEAFF | TGCGCCAGCAGCTTCGTTCGGCAGGGAGGTTTGAACACTGAAGCTTTCTTT
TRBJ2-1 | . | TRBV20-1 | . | CSARVGEVGFF | TGCAGTGCTAGAGTAGGAGAGGTGGGGTTCTTC
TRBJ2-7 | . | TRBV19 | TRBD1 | CASSTRDRGYYEQYF | TGTGCCAGTAGTACCCGGGACAGGGGTTACTACGAGCAGTACTTC
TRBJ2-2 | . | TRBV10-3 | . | CAISEGTANTGELFF | TGTGCCATCAGTGAGGGTACAGCGAACACCGGGGAGCTGTTTTTT
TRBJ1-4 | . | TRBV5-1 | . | CASSLTATATNEKLFF | TGCGCCAGCAGCTTGACAGCAACTGCAACTAATGAAAAACTGTTTTTT
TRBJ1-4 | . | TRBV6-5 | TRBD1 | CATQGGTVNEKLFF | TGTGCCACCCAAGGTGGGACAGTGAATGAAAAACTGTTTTTT
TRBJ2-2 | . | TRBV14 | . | CASSPPKRGRRANTGELFF | TGTGCCAGCAGCCCGCCGAAACGCGGACGGCGGGCGAACACCGGGGAGCTGTTTTTT
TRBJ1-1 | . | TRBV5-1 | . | CASSAPVGGRGGEAFF | TGCGCCAGCAGCGCCCCAGTCGGGGGGCGCGGAGGTGAAGCTTTCTTT
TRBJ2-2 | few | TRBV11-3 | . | CASSLIGAGLNTGELFF | TGTGCCAGCAGCTTAATCGGAGCGGGCTTGAACACCGGGGAGCTGTTTTTT
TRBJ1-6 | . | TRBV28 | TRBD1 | CASSVTGTGAYSPLHF | TGTGCCAGCAGCGTAACCGGGACAGGGGCGTATTCACCCCTCCACTTT
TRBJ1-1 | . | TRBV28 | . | CASSRPGDATEAFF | TGTGCCAGCAGTCGACCAGGGGACGCCACTGAAGCTTTCTTT
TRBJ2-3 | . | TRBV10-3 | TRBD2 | CATTSGGTDTQYF | TGTGCCACGACTAGCGGGGGGACAGATACGCAGTATTTT
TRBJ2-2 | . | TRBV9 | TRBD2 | CASSVETSGTGELFF | TGTGCCAGCAGCGTTGAGACTAGCGGCACCGGGGAGCTGTTTTTT
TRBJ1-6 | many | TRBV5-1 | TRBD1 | CASSLGQGNSPLHF | TGCGCCAGCAGCTTGGGACAGGGAAATTCACCCCTCCACTTT
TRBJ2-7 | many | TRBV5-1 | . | CASSWSQGYEQYF | TGCGCCAGCAGCTGGAGCCAGGGCTACGAGCAGTACTTC
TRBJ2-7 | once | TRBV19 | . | CASSPRLQYEQYF | TGTGCCAGTAGTCCAAGACTCCAATACGAGCAGTACTTC
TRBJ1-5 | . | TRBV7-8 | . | CASSSQKTTAGSHQPQHF | TGTGCCAGCAGCTCACAAAAAACCACGGCAGGGTCCCATCAGCCCCAGCATTTT
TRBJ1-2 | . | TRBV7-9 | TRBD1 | CASSPGTGGYGYTF | TGTGCCAGCAGCCCAGGGACAGGGGGTTATGGCTACACCTTC
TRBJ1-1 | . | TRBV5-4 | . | CASSLGQGRAEAFF | TGTGCCAGCAGCTTGGGGCAGGGGAGGGCTGAAGCTTTCTTT
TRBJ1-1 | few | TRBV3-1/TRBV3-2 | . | CASSQGGGEAFF | TGTGCCAGCAGCCAAGGGGGCGGAGAAGCTTTCTTT
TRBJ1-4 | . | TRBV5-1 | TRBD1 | CASSAGQGENEKLFF | TGCGCCAGCAGCGCAGGACAGGGTGAAAATGAAAAACTGTTTTTT
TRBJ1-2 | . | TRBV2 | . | CASSASGDLSGYTF | TGTGCCAGCAGTGCTTCGGGGGACCTATCTGGCTACACCTTC
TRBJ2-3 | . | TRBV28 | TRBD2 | CASTASGVGTDTQYF | TGTGCCAGCACCGCAAGCGGGGTGGGCACAGATACGCAGTATTTT
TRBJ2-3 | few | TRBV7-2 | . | CASSSRDTQYF | TGTGCCAGCAGCTCTCGAGATACGCAGTATTTT